This TCR beta chain derives from a study of T-cell memory formation after mild COVID-19. Whole-study findings and limits: The study found balanced CD4/CD8 in clones contracting day 15 to 85 and a CD4+ lean in later expanders.

TCR alpha and TCR beta cDNA libraries with sample barcodes and UMIs came from 5'RACE using constant-segment primers. TCRdb independently ran MiXCR on the 5' RACE reads; one entry per CDR3 protein. The table shows around 440,000 distinct CDR3 sequences, with 15% to 20% occurring only once. Comments on this clonotype: Its matching antigen is unknown.

The CDR3 is made up of 14 amino acids. V shed 5 bases and J shed 2 bases, with 12 bases lying between them. Sequencing input: PBMCs or a T cell subset sorted from them (not recorded which). This rearrangement joins TRBV12-3 or TRBV12-4 to TRBJ1-2; D perhaps matches TRBD1 (5 bases). The TCR sequence derives from an adult woman who had mild COVID-19 (a few samples of this study predate the infection). Cell type and time point are not known. CDR3 amino acids: CASSLRQWNYGYTF. The CDR3 DNA sequence: TGTGCCAGCAGTCTTCGACAGTGGAACTATGGCTACACCTTC.